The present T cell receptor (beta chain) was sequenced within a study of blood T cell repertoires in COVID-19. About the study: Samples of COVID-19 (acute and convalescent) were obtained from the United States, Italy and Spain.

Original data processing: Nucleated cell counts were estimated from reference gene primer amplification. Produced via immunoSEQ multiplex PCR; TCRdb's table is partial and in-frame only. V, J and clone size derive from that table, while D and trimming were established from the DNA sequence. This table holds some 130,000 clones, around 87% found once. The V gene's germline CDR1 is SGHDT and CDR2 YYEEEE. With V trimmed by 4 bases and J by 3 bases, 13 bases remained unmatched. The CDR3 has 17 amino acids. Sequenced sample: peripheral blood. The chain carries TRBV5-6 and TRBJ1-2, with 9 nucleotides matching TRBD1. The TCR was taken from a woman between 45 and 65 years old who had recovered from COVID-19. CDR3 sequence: CASSPGQGYRWDYGYTF. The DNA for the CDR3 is TGTGCCAGCAGCCCAGGACAGGGGTATCGTTGGGACTATGGCTACACCTTC.